This T cell receptor beta chain was observed in a study of CD8 T cells in ankylosing spondylitis. Study results and limitations: Typical of ankylosing spondylitis blood, it appeared, was a TCR beta motif of fewer than ten highly homologous variants.

Many counts were recorded for this clonotype. The antigen remains undetermined. TCRdb processed the 5' RACE reads anew with MiXCR; each CDR3 protein has one entry. Here the sample spans roughly 700,000 distinct CDR3 sequences, roughly 20% being singletons. This CDR3 region has 14 residues. Germline V gene sequence: CDR1 SQVTM, CDR2 ANQGSEA. The V end lost 4 bases, the J end lost 4 bases, and 14 bases lay between the germline ends. This rearrangement joins TRBV29-1 to TRBJ1-3; no clear D. This TCR derives from a male donor with ankylosing spondylitis. The specimen sequenced was blood, either unsorted or a sorted T cell fraction (not recorded which). The CDR3 bases are TGCAGCGTTGTTGGTGGGCTCGTCGGAAACACCATATATTTT. Amino acid sequence: CSVVGGLVGNTIYF.